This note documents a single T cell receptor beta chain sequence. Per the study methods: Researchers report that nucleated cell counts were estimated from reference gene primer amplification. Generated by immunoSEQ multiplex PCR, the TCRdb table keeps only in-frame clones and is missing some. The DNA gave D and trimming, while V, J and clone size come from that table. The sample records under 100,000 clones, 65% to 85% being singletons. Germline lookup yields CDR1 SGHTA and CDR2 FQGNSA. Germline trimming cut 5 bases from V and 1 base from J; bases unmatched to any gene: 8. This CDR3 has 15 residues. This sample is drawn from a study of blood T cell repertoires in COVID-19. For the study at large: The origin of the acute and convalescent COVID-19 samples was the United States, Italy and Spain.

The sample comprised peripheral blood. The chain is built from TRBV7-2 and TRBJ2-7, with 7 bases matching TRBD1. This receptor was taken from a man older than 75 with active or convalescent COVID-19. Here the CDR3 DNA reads TGTGCCAGCAGCATAGAGGGGGCAGGGTCCTACGAGCAGTACTTC. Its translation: CASSIEGAGSYEQYF.